This T cell receptor beta chain was recovered during a study of blood T cells in healthy people across ages. A sample-barcoded 5' primer and a J-beta primer mix were used in a second PCR of roughly 6 to 11 cycles. Via MiXCR, TCRdb re-called the 5' RACE reads, giving one row per CDR3 protein. The data show 1.5 million to 2 million distinct CDR3 sequences, with 28% seen just once and roughly 8% held by the top ten. Total RNA extraction produced at least 5.5 micrograms (per sample) for the study. This clonotype was detected a few times. The CDR3 covers 16 residues. CDR1 is SGHTA and CDR2 is FQGNSA in the germline V gene. V shed 2 bases and J shed 2 bases, with 16 bases lying between them.

This rearrangement joins TRBV7-2 to TRBJ2-7; D unresolved. This sequence was found in a woman under 40 in good health. The specimen was blood. The CDR3 is CASSLTHFPNAYEQYF. The CDR3 DNA sequence: TGTGCCAGCAGCTTAACCCACTTCCCTAACGCCTACGAGCAGTACTTC.